This TCR beta chain was profiled in a study of cytomegalovirus exposure and HLA in healthy donors. Regarding the study as a whole: A later analysis found that most CMV-associated TCR beta chains appeared HLA-restricted. Earlier results showed most TCR beta V segments being productive about 87% or about 30% of the time. In all likelihood, a cluster of highly shared sequence variants was a sequencing artifact. Accurate prediction of most subjects' HLA-A and HLA-B alleles from TCR beta sequences was reported.

Between the trimmed V and J ends, which lost 7 bases and 5 bases, there was a span of 6 bases. Germline V lookup: CDR1 SNHLY, CDR2 FYNNEI. The CDR3 runs 10 residues. The PCR employed 60 Vbeta primers together with 13 Jbeta primers. TCRdb keeps only in-frame clones here, not all; method: immunoSEQ multiplex PCR. The sample lists approximately 160,000 clones; 80% to 85% were seen once. A word on this clone: Its antigen is as yet unknown.

The J gene is TRBJ2-7, the V gene TRBV2; D gene unclear. What was sequenced was PBMCs. The TCR originated in a girl aged 2 to 9 in good health and CMV-seropositive. The CDR3 coding sequence is TGTGCCAGCAACTCTCACGAGCAGTACTTC. Translating gives CASNSHEQYF.